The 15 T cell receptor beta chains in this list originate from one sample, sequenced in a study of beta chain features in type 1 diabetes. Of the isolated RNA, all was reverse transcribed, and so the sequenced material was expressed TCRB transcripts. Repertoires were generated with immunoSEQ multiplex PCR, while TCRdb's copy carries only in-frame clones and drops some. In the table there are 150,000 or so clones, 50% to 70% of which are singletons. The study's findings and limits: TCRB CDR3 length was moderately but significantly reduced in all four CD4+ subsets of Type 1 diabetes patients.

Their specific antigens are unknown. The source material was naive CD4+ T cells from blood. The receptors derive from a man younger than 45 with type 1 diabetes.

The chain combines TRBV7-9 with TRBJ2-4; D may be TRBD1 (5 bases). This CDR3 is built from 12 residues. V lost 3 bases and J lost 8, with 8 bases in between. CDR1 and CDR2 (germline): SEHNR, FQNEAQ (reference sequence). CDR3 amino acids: CASSFTGDIQYF. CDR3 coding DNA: TGTGCCAGCAGCTTTACAGGCGACATTCAGTACTTC.

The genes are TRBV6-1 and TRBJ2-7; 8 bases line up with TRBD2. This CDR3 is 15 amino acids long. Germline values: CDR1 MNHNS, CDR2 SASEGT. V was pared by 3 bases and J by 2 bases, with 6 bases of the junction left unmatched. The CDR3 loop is CASSDSGEPTYEQYF. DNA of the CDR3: TGTGCCAGCAGTGATAGCGGGGAGCCGACCTACGAGCAGTACTTC.

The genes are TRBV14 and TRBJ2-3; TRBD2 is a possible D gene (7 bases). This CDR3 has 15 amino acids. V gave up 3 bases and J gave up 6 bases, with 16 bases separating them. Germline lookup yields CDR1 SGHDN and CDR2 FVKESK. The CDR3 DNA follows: TGTGCCAGCAGCCACGGCAGGGAGGGGGGTGATACGCAGTATTTT. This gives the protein CASSHGREGGDTQYF. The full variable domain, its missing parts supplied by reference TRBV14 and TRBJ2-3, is EAGVTQFPSHSVIEKGQTVTLRCDPISGHDNLYWYRRVMGKEIKFLLHFVKESKQDESGMPNNRFLAERTGGTYSTLKVQPAELEDSGVYFCASSHGREGGDTQYFGPGTRLTVL.

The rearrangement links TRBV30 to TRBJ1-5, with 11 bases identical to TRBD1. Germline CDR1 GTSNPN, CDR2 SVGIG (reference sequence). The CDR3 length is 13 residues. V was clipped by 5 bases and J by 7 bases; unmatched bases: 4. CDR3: CAWQGQGDQPQHF. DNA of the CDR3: TGTGCCTGGCAGGGACAGGGGGACCAGCCCCAGCATTTT.

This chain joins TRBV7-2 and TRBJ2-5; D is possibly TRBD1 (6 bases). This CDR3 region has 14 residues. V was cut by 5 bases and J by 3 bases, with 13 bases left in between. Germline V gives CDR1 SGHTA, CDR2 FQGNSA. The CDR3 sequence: CASSITGIEETQYF. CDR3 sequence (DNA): TGTGCCAGCAGCATTACAGGGATCGAAGAGACCCAGTACTTC.

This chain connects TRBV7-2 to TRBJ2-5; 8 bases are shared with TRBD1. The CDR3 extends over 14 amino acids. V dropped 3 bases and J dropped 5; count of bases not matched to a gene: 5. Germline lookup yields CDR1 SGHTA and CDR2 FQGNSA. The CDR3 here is CASSLDRDWETQYF. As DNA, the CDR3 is TGTGCCAGCAGCTTGGACAGGGATTGGGAGACCCAGTACTTC. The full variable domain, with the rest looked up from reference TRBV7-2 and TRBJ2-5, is GAGVSQSPSNKVTEKGKDVELRCDPISGHTALYWYRQSLGQGLEFLIYFQGNSAPDKSGLPSDRFSAERTGGSVSTLTIQRTQQEDSAVYLCASSLDRDWETQYFGPGTRLLVL.

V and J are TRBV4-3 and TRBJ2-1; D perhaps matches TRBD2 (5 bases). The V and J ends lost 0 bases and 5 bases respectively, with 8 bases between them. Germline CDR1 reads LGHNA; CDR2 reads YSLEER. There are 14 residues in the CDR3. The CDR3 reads CASSQDLRDNEQFF. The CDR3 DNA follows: TGCGCCAGCAGCCAAGATCTGAGGGACAATGAGCAGTTCTTC.

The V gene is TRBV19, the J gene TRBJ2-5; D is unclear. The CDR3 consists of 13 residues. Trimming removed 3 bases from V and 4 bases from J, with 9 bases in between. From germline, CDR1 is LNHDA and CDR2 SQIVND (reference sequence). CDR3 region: CASSIRLVETQYF. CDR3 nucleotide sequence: TGTGCCAGTAGTATCAGGCTCGTAGAGACCCAGTACTTC.

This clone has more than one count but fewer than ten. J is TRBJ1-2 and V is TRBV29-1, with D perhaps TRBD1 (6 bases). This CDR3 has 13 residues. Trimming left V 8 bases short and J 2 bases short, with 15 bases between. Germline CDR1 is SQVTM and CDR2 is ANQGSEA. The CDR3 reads CSTPGGRNYGYTF. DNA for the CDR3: TGCAGCACCCCGGGGGGGCGCAACTATGGCTACACCTTC.

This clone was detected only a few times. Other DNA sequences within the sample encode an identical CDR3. The CDR3 DNA reads as TGCAGCGTTGGGACAGGGACCTACGAGCAGTACTTC. Protein sequence: CSVGTGTYEQYF. The chain combines TRBV29-1 with TRBJ2-7, with 8 positions matching TRBD1. The CDR3 sequence is 12 residues long. V gave up 4 bases and J gave up 2 bases; unmatched junction bases: 1. Germline loops: CDR1 SQVTM, CDR2 ANQGSEA.

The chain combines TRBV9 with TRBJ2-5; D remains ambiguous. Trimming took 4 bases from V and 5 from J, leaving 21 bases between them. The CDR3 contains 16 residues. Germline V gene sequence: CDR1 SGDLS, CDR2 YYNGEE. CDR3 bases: TGTGCCAGCAGCCCCTTGGATGCAATGGGCGCGGAGACCCAGTACTTC. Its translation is CASSPLDAMGAETQYF.

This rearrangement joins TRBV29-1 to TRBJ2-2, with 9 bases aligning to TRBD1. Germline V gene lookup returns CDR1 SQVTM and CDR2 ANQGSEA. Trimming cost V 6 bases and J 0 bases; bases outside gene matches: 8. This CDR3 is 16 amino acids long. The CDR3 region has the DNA TGCAGCGTGGGGACAGGGTCCTATGCGAACACCGGGGAGCTGTTTTTT. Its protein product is CSVGTGSYANTGELFF.

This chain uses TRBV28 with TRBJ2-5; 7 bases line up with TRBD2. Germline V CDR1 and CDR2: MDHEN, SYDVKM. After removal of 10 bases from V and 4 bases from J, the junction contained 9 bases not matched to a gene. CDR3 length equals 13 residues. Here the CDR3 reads CATIGGYRETQYF. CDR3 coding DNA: TGTGCCACCATCGGGGGGTACCGAGAGACCCAGTACTTC.

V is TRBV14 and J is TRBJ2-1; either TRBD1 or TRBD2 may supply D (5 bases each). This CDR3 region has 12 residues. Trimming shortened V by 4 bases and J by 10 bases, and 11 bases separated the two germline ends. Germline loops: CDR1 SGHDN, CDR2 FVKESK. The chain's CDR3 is CASSLGRGEQFF. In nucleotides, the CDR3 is TGTGCCAGCAGCCTGGGACGGGGAGAGCAGTTCTTC.

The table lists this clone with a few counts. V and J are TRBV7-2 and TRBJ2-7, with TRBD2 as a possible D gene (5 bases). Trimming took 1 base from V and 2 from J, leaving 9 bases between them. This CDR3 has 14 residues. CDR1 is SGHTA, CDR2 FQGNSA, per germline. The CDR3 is CASSLVAGTYEQYF. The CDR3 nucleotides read TGTGCCAGCAGCTTAGTTGCCGGGACCTACGAGCAGTACTTC.